This T cell receptor (beta chain) was identified in a study of T cells in Graves' hyperthyroidism and ophthalmopathy. Findings and caveats of the study: The model predicted ophthalmopathy a median about 6.6 months before onset.

This clonotype has only a few counts. Its specificity is not known. Among the patients, aged 18 to 65, hyperthyroidism was newly diagnosed and had lasted under 2 months. Thyroid ultrasound and orbital computed tomography, with clinical symptoms and serum thyroxine and TRAb, informed diagnoses. Researchers took RNA transcripts and amplified the TCR beta CDR3 regions from them. In the first-round RT-PCR of the TCR CDR3, the HTBI primer set was used. Via MiXCR, TCRdb re-called the multiplex PCR reads, giving one row per CDR3 protein. This table has hundreds of thousands of distinct CDR3 sequences, around 40% appearing once. The receptor's source is a woman aged 40 to 55 with Graves' hyperthyroidism. The sample comprised blood.

Written as DNA, the CDR3 is TGTGCCAGCAGCGTCCATCGGACAGGGGATGACTATGGCTACACCTTC. This sequence encodes CASSVHRTGDDYGYTF. V gene TRBV9 combines with J gene TRBJ1-2; 9 bases map to TRBD1. The CDR3 extends over 16 amino acids. CDR1 is SGDLS and CDR2 is YYNGEE in the germline V gene. V lost 2 bases to trimming and J lost 3 bases; unmatched junction nucleotides: 8.